This T cell receptor beta chain was recovered during a study of blood T cells in healthy people across ages. Isolation of PBMCs gave at least 6 million cells per sample. It was with a sample-barcoded 5' primer and a J-beta primer mix that a second PCR of roughly 7 to 12 cycles was run. One entry per CDR3 protein results from TCRdb running MiXCR on the 5' RACE reads. The sample carries approximately 880,000 distinct CDR3 sequences, around 49% recorded once. This clonotype has more than one count but fewer than ten. This TCR came from a man aged 30 to 39 in good health. Sequencing was performed on blood.

As DNA, the CDR3 is TGTGCCAGCAGCCCCTGGGGGGCTGAAGCTTTCTTT. Translated, it gives CASSPWGAEAFF. The J gene is TRBJ1-1, the V gene TRBV5-6; tentative D call: TRBD1 (5 bases). Trimming took off 4 bases at V and 6 bases at J, with 10 bases between the two ends. The CDR3 runs to 12 residues. CDR1 SGHDT and CDR2 YYEEEE come from the germline V gene.